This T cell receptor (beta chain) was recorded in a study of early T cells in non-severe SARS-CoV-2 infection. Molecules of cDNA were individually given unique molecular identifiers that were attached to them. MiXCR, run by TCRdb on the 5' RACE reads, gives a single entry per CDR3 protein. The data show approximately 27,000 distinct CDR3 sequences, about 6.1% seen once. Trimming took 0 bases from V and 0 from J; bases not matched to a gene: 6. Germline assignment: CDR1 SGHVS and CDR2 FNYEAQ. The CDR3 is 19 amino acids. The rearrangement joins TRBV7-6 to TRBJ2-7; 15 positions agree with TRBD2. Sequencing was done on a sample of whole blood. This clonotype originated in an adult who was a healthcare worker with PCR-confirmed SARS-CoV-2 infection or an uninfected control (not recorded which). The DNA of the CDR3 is TGTGCCAGCAGCTTAGCGAGGGGGACTAGCGGGAGGCACTCCTACGAGCAGTACTTC. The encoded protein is CASSLARGTSGRHSYEQYF.